This entry lists 10 T cell receptor beta chains sequenced from one sample in a study of T cells in Graves' hyperthyroidism and ophthalmopathy. What was amplified from RNA transcripts were TCR beta CDR3 regions. During a first-round RT-PCR of the TCR CDR3, the HTBI primer set was used. TCRdb called the multiplex PCR reads again in MiXCR, with one record for every CDR3 protein. The sample has about 250,000 distinct CDR3 sequences; 20% to 25% are singletons. The sequencing sample was made of blood. These receptors came from a man younger than 45 with Graves' ophthalmopathy.

This clonotype has at least ten counts. For the CDR3, the DNA is TGTGCCAGCAGGAGCTCCTACGAGCAGTACTTC. Protein product: CASRSSYEQYF. The chain combines TRBV6-1 with TRBJ2-7; no definite D call. The CDR3 runs 11 residues. CDR1 is MNHNS and CDR2 is SASEGT in the germline V gene. V lost 6 bases and J lost 0, with 3 bases in between.

This chain links TRBV9 with TRBJ2-1, with 10 bases matching TRBD1. Germline values: CDR1 SGDLS, CDR2 YYNGEE. The CDR3 runs to 14 residues. With 0 bases clipped from V and 10 bases from J, the junction kept 4 bases outside the gene matches. The CDR3 nucleotides read TGTGCCAGCAGCGTAGGACAGGGGGCAAGGGAGCAGTTCTTC. This gives the protein CASSVGQGAREQFF.

V usage is TRBV7-3 and J usage is TRBJ2-1; TRBD2 aligns across 12 bases. The germline gives CDR1 SGHTA, CDR2 FQGTGA. The CDR3 runs to 15 residues. Trimming took 4 bases from V and 6 from J; bases not matched to a gene: 4. In DNA form, the CDR3 reads TGTGCCAGCAGCTCCTCTAGCGGGAGGGCCAATGAGCAGTTCTTC. It yields the protein CASSSSSGRANEQFF.

The chain employs TRBV15 and TRBJ1-2; a weak D match, TRBD1 (5 bases). The ends were cut back, 1 base at V and 8 bases at J, with 14 bases in the middle. CDR1 is LNHNV, CDR2 YYDKDF, per germline (reference sequence). The CDR3 spans 14 residues. The CDR3 DNA is TGTGCCACCAGCAGAGGTCAGGGTGGGGGGGGCTACACCTTC. Translating gives CATSRGQGGGGYTF. The whole variable domain, remainder taken from reference TRBV15 and TRBJ1-2, is DAMVIQNPRYQVTQFGKPVTLSCSQTLNHNVMYWYQQKSSQAPKLLFHYYDKDFNNEADTPDNFQSRRPNTSFCFLDIRSPGLGDTAMYLCATSRGQGGGGYTFGSGTRLTVV.

This clonotype has more than one count but fewer than ten. This chain connects TRBV30 to TRBJ1-2; D is undetermined. CDR3 length: 13 amino acids. The ends were cut back, 3 bases at V and 5 bases at J, with 13 bases in the middle. Looked up from germline, CDR1 is GTSNPN and CDR2 is SVGIG (reference sequence). The CDR3 here is CAWSTGVWYGYTF. CDR3 bases: TGTGCCTGGAGCACGGGAGTCTGGTATGGCTACACCTTC.

This clonotype was counted many times. The chain uses TRBV13 and TRBJ2-3; TRBD1 matches at 9 bases. This CDR3 has 16 residues. Germline V gives CDR1 PRHDT, CDR2 FYEKMQ (reference sequence). V dropped 5 bases and J dropped 8; count of bases not matched to a gene: 14. The CDR3 DNA reads as TGTGCCAGCAGCAGCGGGACAGGGCCTCAATTGGTTACGCAGTATTTT. Protein sequence: CASSSGTGPQLVTQYF.

This clonotype was seen repeatedly, ten times or more. DNA of the CDR3: TGTGCCAGCAGTGTATCGAAGCAGGGGGCCAATGGCTACACCTTC. It yields the protein CASSVSKQGANGYTF. This rearrangement joins TRBV2 to TRBJ1-2, with 8 bases matching TRBD1. Germline lookup yields CDR1 SNHLY and CDR2 FYNNEI. The CDR3 sequence is 15 residues long. V shed 4 bases, J shed 6 bases, and the junction held 10 bases outside the gene matches.

The chain carries TRBV16 and TRBJ1-1, with D possibly matching TRBD1 (5 bases). This CDR3 comprises 14 residues. Germline CDR1 is KGHSY and CDR2 is FQNENV. The ends were cut back, 0 bases at V and 8 bases at J, with 13 bases in the middle. CDR3 in DNA: TGTGCCAGCAGCCAATCAGGGACCAAAGGGGAAGCTTTCTTT. Translating gives CASSQSGTKGEAFF.

There are many counts of this clonotype. The rearrangement links TRBV28 to TRBJ1-1, with D perhaps TRBD1 (5 bases). This CDR3 spans 11 amino acids. The germline V and J ends were trimmed by 5 bases and 5 bases, with 6 bases remaining between them. Germline lookup yields CDR1 MDHEN and CDR2 SYDVKM. CDR3 in DNA: TGTGCCAGCAGTCGACAGACTGAAGCTTTCTTT. Its protein is CASSRQTEAFF.

In this sample, this clonotype turned up a few times. The rearrangement links TRBV5-1 to TRBJ2-7, with a weak D call TRBD2 (6 bases). The germline gives CDR1 SGHRS, CDR2 YFSETQ. The V and J ends lost 2 bases and 5 bases respectively, with 11 bases between them. The CDR3 is made up of 13 amino acids. The CDR3 spells CASSFRGNHEQYF. In DNA, the CDR3 is TGCGCCAGCAGCTTTCGGGGGAACCACGAGCAGTACTTC.